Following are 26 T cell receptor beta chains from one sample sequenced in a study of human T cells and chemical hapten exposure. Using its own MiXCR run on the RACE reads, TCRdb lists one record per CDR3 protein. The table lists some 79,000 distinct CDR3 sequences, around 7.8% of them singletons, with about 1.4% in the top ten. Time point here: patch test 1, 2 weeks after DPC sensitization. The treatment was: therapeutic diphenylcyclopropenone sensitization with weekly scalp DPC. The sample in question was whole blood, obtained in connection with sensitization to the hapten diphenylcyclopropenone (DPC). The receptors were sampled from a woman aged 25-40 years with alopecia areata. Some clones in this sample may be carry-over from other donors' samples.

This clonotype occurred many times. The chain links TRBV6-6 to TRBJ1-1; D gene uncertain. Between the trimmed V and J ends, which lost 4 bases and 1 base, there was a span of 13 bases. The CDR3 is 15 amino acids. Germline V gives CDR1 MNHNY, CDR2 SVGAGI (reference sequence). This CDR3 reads CASSSIGGGNTEAFF. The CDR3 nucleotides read TGTGCCAGCAGTTCCATCGGAGGAGGGAACACTGAAGCTTTCTTT.

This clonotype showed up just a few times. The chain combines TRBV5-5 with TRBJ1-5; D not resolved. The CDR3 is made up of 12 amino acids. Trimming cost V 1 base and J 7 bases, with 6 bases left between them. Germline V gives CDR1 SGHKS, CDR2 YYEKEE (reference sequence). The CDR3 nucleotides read TGTGCCAGCAGCTTGCACGGACAGCCCCAGCATTTT. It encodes CASSLHGQPQHF.

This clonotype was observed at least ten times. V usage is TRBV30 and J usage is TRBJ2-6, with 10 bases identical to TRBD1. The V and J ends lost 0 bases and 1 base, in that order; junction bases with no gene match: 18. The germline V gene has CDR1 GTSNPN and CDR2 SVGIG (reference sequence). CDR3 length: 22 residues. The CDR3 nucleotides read TGTGCCTGGAGTGTCGGTCGTTGGTCGGTGGGACAGGGGTTTTCTGGGGCCAACGTCCTGACTTTC. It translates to CAWSVGRWSVGQGFSGANVLTF. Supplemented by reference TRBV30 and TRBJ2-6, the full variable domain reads SQTIHQWPATLVQPVGSPLSLECTVEGTSNPNLYWYRQAAGRGLQLLFYSVGIGQISSEVPQNLSASRPQDRQFILSSKKLLLSDSGFYLCAWSVGRWSVGQGFSGANVLTFGAGSRLTVL.

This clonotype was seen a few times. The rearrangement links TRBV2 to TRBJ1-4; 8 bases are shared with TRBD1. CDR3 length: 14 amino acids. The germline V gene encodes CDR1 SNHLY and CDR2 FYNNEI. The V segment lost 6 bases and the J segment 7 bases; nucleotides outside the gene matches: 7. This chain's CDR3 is CASRFDRGFEKLFF. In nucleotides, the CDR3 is TGTGCCAGCAGATTTGACAGGGGATTTGAAAAACTGTTTTTT.

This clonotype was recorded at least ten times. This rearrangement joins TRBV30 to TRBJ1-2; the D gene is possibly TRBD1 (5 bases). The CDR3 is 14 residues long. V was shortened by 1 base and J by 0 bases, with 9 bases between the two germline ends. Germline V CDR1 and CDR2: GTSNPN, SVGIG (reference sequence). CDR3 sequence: CAWSGRQPNYGYTF. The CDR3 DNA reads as TGTGCCTGGAGTGGGAGACAGCCTAACTATGGCTACACCTTC.

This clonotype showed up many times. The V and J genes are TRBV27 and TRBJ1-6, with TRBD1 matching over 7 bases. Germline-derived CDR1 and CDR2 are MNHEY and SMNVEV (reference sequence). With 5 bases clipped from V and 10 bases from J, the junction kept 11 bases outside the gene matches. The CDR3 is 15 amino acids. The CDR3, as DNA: TGTGCCAGCAGTACCGCCCGACAGGGTCACTCACCCCTCCACTTT. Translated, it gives CASSTARQGHSPLHF.

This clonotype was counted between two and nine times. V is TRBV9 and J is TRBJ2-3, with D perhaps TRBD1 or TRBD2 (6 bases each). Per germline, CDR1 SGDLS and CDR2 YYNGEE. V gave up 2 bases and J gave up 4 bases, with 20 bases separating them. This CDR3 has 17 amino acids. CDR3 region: CASSVISKGGCADTQYF. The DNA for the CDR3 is TGTGCCAGCAGCGTTATATCCAAGGGGGGCTGTGCAGATACGCAGTATTTT. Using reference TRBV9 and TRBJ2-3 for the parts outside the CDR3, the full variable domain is DSGVTQTPKHLITATGQRVTLRCSPRSGDLSVYWYQQSLDQGLQFLIQYYNGEERAKGNILERFSAQQFPDLHSELNLSSLELGDSALYFCASSVISKGGCADTQYFGPGTRLTVL.

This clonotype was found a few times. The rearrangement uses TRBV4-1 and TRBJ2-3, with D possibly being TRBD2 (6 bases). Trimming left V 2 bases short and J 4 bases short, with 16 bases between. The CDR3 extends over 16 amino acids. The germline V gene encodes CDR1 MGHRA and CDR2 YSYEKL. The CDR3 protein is CASSQSTGGTADTQYF. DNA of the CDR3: TGCGCCAGCAGCCAATCCACAGGCGGGACGGCAGATACGCAGTATTTT.

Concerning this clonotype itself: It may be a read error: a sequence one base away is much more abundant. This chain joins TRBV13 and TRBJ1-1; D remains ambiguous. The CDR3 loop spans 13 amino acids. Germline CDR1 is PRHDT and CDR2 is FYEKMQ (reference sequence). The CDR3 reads CACSSYKNTEAFF. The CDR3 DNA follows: TGTGCCTGCAGCTCGTACAAGAACACTGAAGCTTTCTTT.

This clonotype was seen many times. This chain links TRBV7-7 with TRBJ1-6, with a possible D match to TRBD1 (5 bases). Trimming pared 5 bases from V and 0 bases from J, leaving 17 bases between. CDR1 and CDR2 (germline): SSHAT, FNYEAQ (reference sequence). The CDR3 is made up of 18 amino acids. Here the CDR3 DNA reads TGTGCCAGCAGCCCGGACAAGACTACGAGCTCCTATAATTCACCCCTCCACTTT. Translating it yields CASSPDKTTSSYNSPLHF.

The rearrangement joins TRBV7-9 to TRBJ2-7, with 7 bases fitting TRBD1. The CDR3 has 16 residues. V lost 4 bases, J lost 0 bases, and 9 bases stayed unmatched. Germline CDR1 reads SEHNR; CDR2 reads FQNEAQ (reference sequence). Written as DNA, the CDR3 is TGTGCCAGCAGCTCCCCCGACAGGGATCGCTCCTACGAGCAGTACTTC. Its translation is CASSSPDRDRSYEQYF.

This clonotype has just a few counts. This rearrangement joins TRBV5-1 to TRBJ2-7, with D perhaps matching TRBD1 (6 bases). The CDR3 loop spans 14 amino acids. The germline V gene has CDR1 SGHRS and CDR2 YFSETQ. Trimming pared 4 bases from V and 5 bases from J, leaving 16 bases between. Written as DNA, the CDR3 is TGCGCCAGCAGCACACAGGGTCCCTGGAACGAGCAGTACTTC. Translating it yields CASSTQGPWNEQYF. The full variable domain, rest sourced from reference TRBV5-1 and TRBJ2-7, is KAGVTQTPRYLIKTRGQQVTLSCSPISGHRSVSWYQQTPGQGLQFLFEYFSETQRNKGNFPGRFSGRQFSNSRSEMNVSTLELGDSALYLCASSTQGPWNEQYFGPGTRLTVT.

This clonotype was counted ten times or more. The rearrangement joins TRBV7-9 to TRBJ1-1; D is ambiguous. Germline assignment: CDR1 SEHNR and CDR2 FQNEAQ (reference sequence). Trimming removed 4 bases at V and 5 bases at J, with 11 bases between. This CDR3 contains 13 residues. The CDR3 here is CASSYIRETEAFF. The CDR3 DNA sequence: TGTGCCAGCAGCTATATCCGGGAAACTGAAGCTTTCTTT.

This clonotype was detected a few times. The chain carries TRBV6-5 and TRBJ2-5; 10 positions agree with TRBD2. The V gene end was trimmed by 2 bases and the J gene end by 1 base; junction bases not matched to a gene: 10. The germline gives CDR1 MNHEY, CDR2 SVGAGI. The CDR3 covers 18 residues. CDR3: CASSYRPIAGGRQETQYF. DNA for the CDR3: TGTGCCAGCAGTTACCGACCCATAGCGGGGGGCCGCCAAGAGACCCAGTACTTC.

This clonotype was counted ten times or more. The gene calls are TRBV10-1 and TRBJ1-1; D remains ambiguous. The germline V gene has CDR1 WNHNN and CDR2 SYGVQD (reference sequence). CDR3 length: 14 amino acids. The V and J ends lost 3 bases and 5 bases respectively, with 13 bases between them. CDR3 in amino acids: CASSEAGMGTEAFF. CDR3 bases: TGCGCCAGCAGTGAAGCGGGGATGGGGACTGAAGCTTTCTTT.

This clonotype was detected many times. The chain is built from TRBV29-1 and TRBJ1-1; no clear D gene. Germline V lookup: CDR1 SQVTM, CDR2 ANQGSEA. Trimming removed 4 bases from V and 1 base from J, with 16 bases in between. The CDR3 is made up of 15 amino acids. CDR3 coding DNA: TGCAGCGTTGGCCCCTTCCGGAATACGAACACTGAAGCTTTCTTT. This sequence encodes CSVGPFRNTNTEAFF.

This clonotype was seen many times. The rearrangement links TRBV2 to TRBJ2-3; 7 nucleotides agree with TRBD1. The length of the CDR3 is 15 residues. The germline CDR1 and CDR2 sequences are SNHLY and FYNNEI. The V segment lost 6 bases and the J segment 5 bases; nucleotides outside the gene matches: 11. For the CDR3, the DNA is TGTGCCAGCAGCCCCGGGACAGCGTCCTTAGATACGCAGTATTTT. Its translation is CASSPGTASLDTQYF.

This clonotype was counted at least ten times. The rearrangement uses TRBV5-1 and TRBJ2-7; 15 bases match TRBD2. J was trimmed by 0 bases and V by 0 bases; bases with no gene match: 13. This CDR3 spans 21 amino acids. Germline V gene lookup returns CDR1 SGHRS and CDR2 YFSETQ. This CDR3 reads CASSLGFYRTSGGASSYEQYF. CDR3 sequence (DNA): TGCGCCAGCAGCTTGGGATTTTACAGGACTAGCGGGGGGGCGAGCTCCTACGAGCAGTACTTC.

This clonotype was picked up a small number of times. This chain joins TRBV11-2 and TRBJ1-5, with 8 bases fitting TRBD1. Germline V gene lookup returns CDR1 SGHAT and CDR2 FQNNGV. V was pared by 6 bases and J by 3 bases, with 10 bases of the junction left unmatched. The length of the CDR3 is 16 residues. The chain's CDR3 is CASRPQGAELNQPQHF. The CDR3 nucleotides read TGTGCCAGCAGGCCCCAGGGGGCAGAGCTCAATCAGCCCCAGCATTTT.

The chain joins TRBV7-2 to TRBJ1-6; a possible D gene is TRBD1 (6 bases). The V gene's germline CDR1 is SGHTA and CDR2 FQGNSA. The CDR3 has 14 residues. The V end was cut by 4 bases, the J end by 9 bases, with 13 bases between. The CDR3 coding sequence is TGTGCCAGCAGCTCACGGGACACGACTTCACCCCTCCACTTT. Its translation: CASSSRDTTSPLHF. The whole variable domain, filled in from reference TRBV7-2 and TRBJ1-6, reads GAGVSQSPSNKVTEKGKDVELRCDPISGHTALYWYRQSLGQGLEFLIYFQGNSAPDKSGLPSDRFSAERTGGSVSTLTIQRTQQEDSAVYLCASSSRDTTSPLHFGNGTRLTVT.

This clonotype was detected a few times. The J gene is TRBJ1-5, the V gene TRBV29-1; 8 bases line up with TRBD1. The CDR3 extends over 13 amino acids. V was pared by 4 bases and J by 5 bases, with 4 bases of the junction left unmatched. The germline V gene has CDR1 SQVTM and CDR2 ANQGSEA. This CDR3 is CSVVKDRDQPQHF. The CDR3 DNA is TGCAGCGTTGTCAAGGACAGGGATCAGCCCCAGCATTTT.

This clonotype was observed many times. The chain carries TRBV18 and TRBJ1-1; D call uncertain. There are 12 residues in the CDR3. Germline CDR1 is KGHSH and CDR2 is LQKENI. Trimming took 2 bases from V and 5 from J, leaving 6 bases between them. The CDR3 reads CASSPGSTEAFF. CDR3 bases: TGTGCCAGCTCACCAGGCTCAACTGAAGCTTTCTTT.

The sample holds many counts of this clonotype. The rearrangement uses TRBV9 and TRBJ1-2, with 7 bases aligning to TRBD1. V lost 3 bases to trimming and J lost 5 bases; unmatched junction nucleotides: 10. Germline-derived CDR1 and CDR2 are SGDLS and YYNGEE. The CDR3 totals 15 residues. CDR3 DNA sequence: TGTGCCAGCAGCGCCCCGACAGGGCCCGGTTATGGCTACACCTTC. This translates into CASSAPTGPGYGYTF.

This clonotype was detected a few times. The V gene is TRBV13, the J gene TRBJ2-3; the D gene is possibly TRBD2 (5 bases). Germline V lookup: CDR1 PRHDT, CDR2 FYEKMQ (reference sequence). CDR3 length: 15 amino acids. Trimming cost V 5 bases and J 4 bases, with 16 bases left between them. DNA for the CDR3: TGTGCCAGCAGCCTTGACGCAACGGACTCAGATACGCAGTATTTT. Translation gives CASSLDATDSDTQYF. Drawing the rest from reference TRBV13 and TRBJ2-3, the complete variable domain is AAGVIQSPRHLIKEKRETATLKCYPIPRHDTVYWYQQGPGQDPQFLISFYEKMQSDKGSIPDRFSAQQFSDYHSELNMSSLELGDSALYFCASSLDATDSDTQYFGPGTRLTVL.

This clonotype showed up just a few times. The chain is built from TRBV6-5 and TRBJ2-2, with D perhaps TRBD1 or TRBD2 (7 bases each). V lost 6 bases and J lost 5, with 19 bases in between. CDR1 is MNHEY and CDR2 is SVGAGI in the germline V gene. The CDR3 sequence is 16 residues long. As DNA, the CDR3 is TGTGCCAGCAGCCGAAGGGGAGGGGGCGCAACCGGGGAGCTGTTTTTT. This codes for CASSRRGGGATGELFF.

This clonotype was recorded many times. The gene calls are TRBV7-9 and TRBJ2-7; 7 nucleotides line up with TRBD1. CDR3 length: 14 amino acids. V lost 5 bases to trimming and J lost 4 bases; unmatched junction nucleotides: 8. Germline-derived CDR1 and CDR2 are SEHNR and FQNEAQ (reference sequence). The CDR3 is CASSRTGPSYEQYF. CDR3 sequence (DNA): TGTGCCAGCAGCCGGACAGGCCCCTCTTACGAGCAGTACTTC.